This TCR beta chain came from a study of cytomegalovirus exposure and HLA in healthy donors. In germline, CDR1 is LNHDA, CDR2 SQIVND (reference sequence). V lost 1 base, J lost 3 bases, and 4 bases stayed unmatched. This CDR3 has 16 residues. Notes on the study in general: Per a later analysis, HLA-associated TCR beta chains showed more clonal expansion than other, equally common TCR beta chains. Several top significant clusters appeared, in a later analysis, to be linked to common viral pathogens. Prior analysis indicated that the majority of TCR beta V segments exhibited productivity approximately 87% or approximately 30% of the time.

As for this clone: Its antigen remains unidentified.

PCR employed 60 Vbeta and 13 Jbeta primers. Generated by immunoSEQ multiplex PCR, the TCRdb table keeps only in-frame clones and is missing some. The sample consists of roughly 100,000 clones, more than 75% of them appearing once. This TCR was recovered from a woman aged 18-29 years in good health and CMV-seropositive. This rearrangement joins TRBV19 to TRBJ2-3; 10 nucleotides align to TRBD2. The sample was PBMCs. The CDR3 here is CASSIGAGGRTDTQYF. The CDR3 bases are TGTGCCAGTAGTATAGGAGCGGGGGGGCGGACAGATACGCAGTATTTT.